This T cell receptor (beta chain) came from a study of blood T cell repertoires in COVID-19. Per the germline V gene, CDR1 is KGHSH and CDR2 is LQKENI. Trimming removed 2 bases at V and 7 bases at J, with 11 bases between. The CDR3 covers 13 residues. Repertoires were generated with immunoSEQ multiplex PCR, while TCRdb's copy carries only in-frame clones and drops some. This table holds about 45,000 clones, 82% found once. V gene TRBV18 combines with J gene TRBJ1-2; no clear D. The sequenced sample was peripheral blood. This sequence was found in a human donor in a cohort sampled during active COVID-19. This chain's CDR3 is CASSPAAWSGYTF. The CDR3, as DNA: TGTGCCAGCTCACCAGCGGCATGGAGTGGCTACACCTTC.